Following are 11 T cell receptor beta chains from one sample sequenced in a study of shared clonotypes between healthy human individuals (dated by TCRdb to 2020 to 2022). The library was made by the immunoSEQ multiplex PCR assay. TCRdb took this table from immuneACCESS and kept in-frame rearrangements with V and J called. Such tables lack part of the clones; where checked against another copy, unresolved V genes explain under half of the gap, and the rest is unexplained. Within this sample are over 1.5 million clones, with 95% to 99% of them counted one time only. The ten largest account for about 0.45% of the sample. Sequenced input: naive CD4+ T cells sorted from blood. The cell subset or site label here, explained by the study, means: CD45RA+ positively selected. These receptors were taken from a young man in good health.

The chain is built from TRBV18 and TRBJ2-5; a weak D match, TRBD2 (5 bases). With 6 bases removed from V and 3 bases from J, the gap between germline ends came to 17 bases. Germline CDR1 KGHSH, CDR2 LQKENI. CDR3 length: 15 amino acids. Here the CDR3 reads CASSQNAGGEETQYF. The CDR3, as DNA: TGTGCCAGCTCTCAAAACGCCGGAGGAGAAGAGACCCAGTACTTC.

The genes are TRBV18 and TRBJ1-2; D unclear. V lost 1 base, J lost 0 bases, and 12 bases lay in between. From germline, CDR1 is KGHSH and CDR2 LQKENI. The CDR3 runs to 16 residues. CDR3 in DNA: TGTGCCAGCTCACCACGGGTGGGCGTGTCTAACTATGGCTACACCTTC. Its protein product is CASSPRVGVSNYGYTF.

The chain links TRBV28 to TRBJ1-4, with D unclear. CDR1 and CDR2 from the germline V gene are MDHEN and SYDVKM. The CDR3 is 12 residues long. Trimming pared 8 bases from V and 5 bases from J, leaving 9 bases between. The CDR3 protein is CASHQTNEKLFF. CDR3 coding DNA: TGTGCCAGCCACCAGACCAATGAAAAACTGTTTTTT.

The chain uses TRBV19 and TRBJ1-5; D gene ambiguous. The V gene's germline CDR1 is LNHDA and CDR2 SQIVND (reference sequence). V gave up 7 bases and J gave up 7 bases, with 11 bases separating them. This CDR3 region has 12 residues. The CDR3 sequence is CASTSAGQPQHF. For the CDR3, the DNA is TGTGCCAGTACCAGTGCCGGCCAGCCCCAGCATTTT.

The V and J genes are TRBV28 and TRBJ1-5; D remains unclear. The length of the CDR3 is 18 residues. The V end lost 2 bases, the J end lost 3 bases, and 20 bases lay between the germline ends. Germline CDR1 is MDHEN and CDR2 is SYDVKM. In DNA, the CDR3 is TGTGCCAGCAGTTTACTGTTCGGGGTGGGCCAACTCAATCAGCCCCAGCATTTT. Its protein is CASSLLFGVGQLNQPQHF.

The chain is built from TRBV9 and TRBJ2-3, with TRBD1 matching over 7 bases. The CDR3 contains 15 residues. Germline V gene lookup returns CDR1 SGDLS and CDR2 YYNGEE. The ends lost 2 bases at V and 1 base at J; junction bases unmatched: 4. CDR3 in DNA: TGTGCCAGCAGCGTGAACAGGGGTGGCACAGATACGCAGTATTTT. Amino acid sequence: CASSVNRGGTDTQYF.

J is TRBJ2-1 and V is TRBV5-1, with D possibly called TRBD1 or TRBD2 (5 bases each). Germline CDR1 SGHRS, CDR2 YFSETQ. Trimming removed 2 bases at V and 4 bases at J, with 22 bases between. The CDR3 extends over 18 amino acids. The CDR3 DNA reads TGCGCCAGCAGCTTAGATCCAATCGGGGCGACCTATTACAATGAGCAGTTCTTC. Translation gives CASSLDPIGATYYNEQFF.

V usage is TRBV18 and J usage is TRBJ2-5; unclear D gene. Trimming removed 6 bases at V and 4 bases at J, with 12 bases between. CDR1 is KGHSH and CDR2 is LQKENI in the germline V gene. The length of the CDR3 is 13 residues. CDR3 amino acids: CASSALEAETQYF. CDR3 coding DNA: TGTGCCAGCTCCGCTTTAGAAGCAGAGACCCAGTACTTC. Full variable domain (rest looked up from reference TRBV18 and TRBJ2-5): NAGVMQNPRHLVRRRGQEARLRCSPMKGHSHVYWYRQLPEEGLKFMVYLQKENIIDESGMPKERFSAEFPKEGPSILRIQQVVRGDSAAYFCASSALEAETQYFGPGTRLLVL.

The chain combines TRBV5-1 with TRBJ2-1; 10 nucleotides agree with TRBD2. V gave up 2 bases and J gave up 7 bases; unmatched junction bases: 12. There are 17 residues in the CDR3. Germline V CDR1 and CDR2: SGHRS, YFSETQ. The CDR3 sequence is CASSFGALRLAGNEQFF. The CDR3 coding sequence is TGCGCCAGCAGCTTTGGGGCTTTGAGACTAGCGGGTAATGAGCAGTTCTTC.

The chain recombines TRBV6-6 with TRBJ1-1; D remains unclear. V gave up 6 bases and J gave up 6 bases, with 11 bases separating them. The germline V gene encodes CDR1 MNHNY and CDR2 SVGAGI (reference sequence). The CDR3 spans 12 residues. The CDR3 protein is CASRIFSAEAFF. Here the CDR3 DNA reads TGTGCCAGCAGGATCTTTAGCGCTGAAGCTTTCTTT.

The J gene is TRBJ2-2, the V gene TRBV18; TRBD1 agrees at 7 bases. Germline V gives CDR1 KGHSH, CDR2 LQKENI. The CDR3 is 15 amino acids. The J segment lost 5 bases and the V segment lost 8 bases, leaving 11 bases of the junction unmatched. CDR3 DNA sequence: TGTGCCAGCCCGGGGACAGCTCTCCGGACCGGGGAGCTGTTTTTT. Translated: CASPGTALRTGELFF.